This TCR beta chain was sequenced during a study of cytomegalovirus exposure and HLA in healthy donors. General observations from the study: According to the study, 160 or so TCR beta chains were cytomegalovirus-associated. Reported results showed that the classifier diagnosed cytomegalovirus status with high specificity and sensitivity.

This PCR relied on a set of 60 Vbeta primers and 13 Jbeta primers. The protocol was immunoSEQ multiplex PCR, while the TCRdb copy is restricted to in-frame clones and leaves out a portion. This sample has around 150,000 clones, with 80% to 90% found just once. The CDR3 is 15 amino acids. Between the trimmed V and J ends, which lost 5 bases and 0 bases, there was a span of 11 bases. CDR1 is MRHNA, CDR2 SNTAGT, per germline. Remarks on this clone: What it binds is unknown.

Sequenced: PBMCs. The source is a man younger than 35 in good health and CMV-seropositive. J is TRBJ2-1 and V is TRBV6-4; D gene unclear. This CDR3 is CASSPDGDSYNEQFF. The CDR3 DNA reads TGTGCCAGCAGTCCTGACGGAGACTCCTACAATGAGCAGTTCTTC.